This T cell receptor (beta chain) was captured by sequencing in a study of T-cell memory formation after mild COVID-19. Study results and caveats: CD4+ contracting clones were mainly CM and EM; CD8+ ones, EMRA.

From the 5' RACE reads, TCRdb called clonotypes with MiXCR, one entry per CDR3 protein. The sample carries about 140,000 distinct CDR3 sequences, about 14% recorded once. The length of the CDR3 is 13 residues. V was trimmed by 7 bases and J by 2 bases, leaving 12 bases between them. Looked up from germline, CDR1 is SNHLY and CDR2 is FYNNEI. Only a few counts were recorded for this clonotype. Its antigen is not identified. The chain has TRBV2 and TRBJ2-7; a possible D gene is TRBD1 (6 bases). Source material: PBMCs or a T cell subset sorted from them (not recorded which). This receptor was taken from an adult woman who had mild COVID-19 (a few samples of this study predate the infection). Cell type and time point are not known. CDR3 coding DNA: TGTGCCAGCAATATGGACAGCGCCTACGAGCAGTACTTC. It yields the protein CASNMDSAYEQYF.